This T cell receptor beta chain derives from a study of cytomegalovirus exposure and HLA in healthy donors. V lost 2 bases and J lost 4, with 8 bases in between. Germline V gene lookup returns CDR1 SGHRS and CDR2 YFSETQ. The CDR3 spans 13 residues. Comments on this clone: Its antigen is not known.

Study-level results: As was reported, the classifier diagnosed cytomegalovirus status with high specificity and sensitivity. Based on reports, TCR beta sequences accurately predicted HLA-A and HLA-B alleles for most subjects.

Primers included in the PCR were 60 Vbeta and 13 Jbeta primers. Produced via immunoSEQ multiplex PCR; TCRdb's table is partial and in-frame only. The record lists roughly 120,000 clones, of which the ten most abundant hold more than 1%. Material for sequencing was PBMCs. V usage is TRBV5-1 and J usage is TRBJ2-3, with D possibly TRBD1 on 5 matching bases. This clonotype was sampled from a man between 18 and 35 years old in good health and CMV-seronegative. This CDR3 reads CASSFQGADTQYF. CDR3 in DNA: TGCGCCAGCAGCTTTCAGGGTGCAGATACGCAGTATTTT. Full variable domain (missing parts from reference TRBV5-1 and TRBJ2-3): KAGVTQTPRYLIKTRGQQVTLSCSPISGHRSVSWYQQTPGQGLQFLFEYFSETQRNKGNFPGRFSGRQFSNSRSEMNVSTLELGDSALYLCASSFQGADTQYFGPGTRLTVL.